The 3 T cell receptor beta chains in this list originate from one sample, sequenced in a study of shared clonotypes between healthy human individuals. Sequencing was performed with immunoSEQ multiplex PCR; in TCRdb, only in-frame clones are kept and a portion is missing. The sample has about 1.1 million clones; about 80% are singletons. The material sequenced was memory CD4+ T cells from PBMCs. Subset specified: CD45RA-negative fraction. All receptors come from a man younger than 30 in good health. Some clones in this sample may be carry-over from other donors' samples.

This clone was observed a single time. The chain joins TRBV28 to TRBJ2-3, with D perhaps assigned TRBD1 or TRBD2 (5 bases each). With 6 bases removed from V and 4 bases from J, the gap between germline ends came to 17 bases. Germline-derived CDR1 and CDR2 are MDHEN and SYDVKM. The CDR3 extends over 15 amino acids. CDR3 residues: CASSPAHGTADTQYF. The DNA of the CDR3 is TGTGCCAGCAGCCCCGCCCATGGGACGGCAGATACGCAGTATTTT.

This clone was counted at least ten times. V and J are TRBV5-1 and TRBJ1-2; tentatively, D is TRBD1 (5 bases). The CDR3 is 15 amino acids. Germline V gene sequence: CDR1 SGHRS, CDR2 YFSETQ. With 4 bases removed from V and 2 bases from J, the gap between germline ends came to 15 bases. The CDR3 protein is CASSPGTTLNYGYTF. CDR3 DNA: TGCGCCAGCAGCCCCGGGACCACCCTCAACTATGGCTACACCTTC.

At least ten counts were recorded for this clone. This chain links TRBV18 with TRBJ2-5; D possibly corresponds to TRBD1 (6 bases). Germline V gene sequence: CDR1 KGHSH, CDR2 LQKENI. CDR3 length equals 15 residues. Trimming took off 3 bases at V and 5 bases at J, with 16 bases between the two ends. CDR3 amino acids: CASSPNLQGGETQYF. The CDR3 nucleotides are TGTGCCAGCTCACCGAACCTACAGGGCGGCGAGACCCAGTACTTC.